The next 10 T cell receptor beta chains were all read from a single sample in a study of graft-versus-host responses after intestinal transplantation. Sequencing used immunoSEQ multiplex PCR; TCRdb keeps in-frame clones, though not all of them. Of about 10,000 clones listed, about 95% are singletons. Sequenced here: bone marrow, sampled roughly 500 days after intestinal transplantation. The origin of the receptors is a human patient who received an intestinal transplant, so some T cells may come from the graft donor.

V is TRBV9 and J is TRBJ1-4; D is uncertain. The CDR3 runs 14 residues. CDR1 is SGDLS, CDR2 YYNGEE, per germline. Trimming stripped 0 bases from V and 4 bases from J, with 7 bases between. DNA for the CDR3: TGTGCCAGCAGCGTAGACGGTTTTAATGAAAAACTGTTTTTT. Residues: CASSVDGFNEKLFF.

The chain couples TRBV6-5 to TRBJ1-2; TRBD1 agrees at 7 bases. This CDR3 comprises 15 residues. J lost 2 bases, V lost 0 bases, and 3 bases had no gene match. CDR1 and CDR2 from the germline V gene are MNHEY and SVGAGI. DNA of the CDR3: TGTGCCAGCAGTTACTCCGTCAGGGGGAACTATGGCTACACCTTC. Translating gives CASSYSVRGNYGYTF.

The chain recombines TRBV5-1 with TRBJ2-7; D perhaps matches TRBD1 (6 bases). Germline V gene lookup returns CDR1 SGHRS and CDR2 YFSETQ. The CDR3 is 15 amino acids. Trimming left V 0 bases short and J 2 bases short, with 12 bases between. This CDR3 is CASSLVGGSPYEQYF. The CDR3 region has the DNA TGCGCCAGCAGCTTGGTTGGGGGCTCTCCCTACGAGCAGTACTTC.

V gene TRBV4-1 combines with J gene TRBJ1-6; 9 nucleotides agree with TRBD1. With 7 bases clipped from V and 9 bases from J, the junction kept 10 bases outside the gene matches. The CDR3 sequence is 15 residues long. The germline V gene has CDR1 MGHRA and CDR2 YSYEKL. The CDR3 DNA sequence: TGCGCCAGCACCACCACGGGACAGGGAGGTTCACCCCTCCACTTT. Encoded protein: CASTTTGQGGSPLHF.

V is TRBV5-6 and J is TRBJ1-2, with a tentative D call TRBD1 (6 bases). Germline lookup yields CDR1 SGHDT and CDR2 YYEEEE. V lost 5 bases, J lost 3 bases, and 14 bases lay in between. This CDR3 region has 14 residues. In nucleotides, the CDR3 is TGTGCCAGCAGAAACCCGGGGGCGGACTATGGCTACACCTTC. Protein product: CASRNPGADYGYTF. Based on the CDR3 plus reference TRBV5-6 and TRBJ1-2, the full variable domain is DAGVTQSPTHLIKTRGQQVTLRCSPKSGHDTVSWYQQALGQGPQFIFQYYEEEERQRGNFPDRFSGHQFPNYSSELNVNALLLGDSALYLCASRNPGADYGYTFGSGTRLTVV.

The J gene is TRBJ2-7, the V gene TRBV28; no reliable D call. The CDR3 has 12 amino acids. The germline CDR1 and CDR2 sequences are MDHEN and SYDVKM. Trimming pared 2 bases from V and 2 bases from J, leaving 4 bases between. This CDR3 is CASSLNTYEQYF. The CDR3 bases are TGTGCCAGCAGTTTAAATACCTACGAGCAGTACTTC. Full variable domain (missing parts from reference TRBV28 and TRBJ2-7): DVKVTQSSRYLVKRTGEKVFLECVQDMDHENMFWYRQDPGLGLRLIYFSYDVKMKEKGDIPEGYSVSREKKERFSLILESASTNQTSMYLCASSLNTYEQYFGPGTRLTVT.

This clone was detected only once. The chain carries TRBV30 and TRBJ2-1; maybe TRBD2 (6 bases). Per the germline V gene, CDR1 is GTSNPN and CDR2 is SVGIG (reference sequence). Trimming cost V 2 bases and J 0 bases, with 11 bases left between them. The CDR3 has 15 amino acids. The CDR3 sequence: CAWSPPSASYNEQFF. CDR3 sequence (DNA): TGTGCCTGGAGTCCGCCTAGCGCCTCCTACAATGAGCAGTTCTTC.

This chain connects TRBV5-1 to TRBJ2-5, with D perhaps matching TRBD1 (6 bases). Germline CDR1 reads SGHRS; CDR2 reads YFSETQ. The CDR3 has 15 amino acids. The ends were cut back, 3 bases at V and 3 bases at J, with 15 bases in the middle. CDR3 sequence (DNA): TGCGCCAGCAGCTCCAGGGGATTTGAGGAAGAGACCCAGTACTTC. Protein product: CASSSRGFEEETQYF.

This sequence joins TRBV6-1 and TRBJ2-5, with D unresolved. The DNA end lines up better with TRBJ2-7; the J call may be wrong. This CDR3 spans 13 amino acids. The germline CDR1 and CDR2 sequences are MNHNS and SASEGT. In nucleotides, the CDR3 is TGTGCCAGCAGTTTCCTGGACGTTAACGAGCAGTACTTC. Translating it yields CASSFLDVNEQYF.

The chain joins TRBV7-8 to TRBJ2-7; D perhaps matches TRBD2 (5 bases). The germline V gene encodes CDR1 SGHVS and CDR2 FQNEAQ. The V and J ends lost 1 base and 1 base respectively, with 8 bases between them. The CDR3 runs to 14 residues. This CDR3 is CASSLGRSSYEQYF. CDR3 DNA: TGTGCCAGCAGCTTAGGGAGGAGTTCCTACGAGCAGTACTTC. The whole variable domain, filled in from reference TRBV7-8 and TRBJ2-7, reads GAGVSQSPRYKVAKRGQDVALRCDPISGHVSLFWYQQALGQGPEFLTYFQNEAQLDKSGLPSDRFFAERPEGSVSTLKIQRTQQEDSAVYLCASSLGRSSYEQYFGPGTRLTVT.